The next 32 T cell receptor beta chains were all read from a single sample in a study of T-cell memory formation after mild COVID-19. One entry per CDR3 protein results from TCRdb running MiXCR on the 5' RACE reads. Of some 69,000 distinct CDR3 sequences detected, approximately 15% appear once; the ten largest clones hold 31%. Specimen: PBMCs or a T cell subset sorted from them (not recorded which). The origin of the receptors is an adult woman who had mild COVID-19 (a few samples of this study predate the infection). Cell type and time point are not known.

The V call is TRBV24-1, the J call TRBJ2-1, with unresolved D. Germline V gives CDR1 KGHDR, CDR2 SFDVKD. The V gene lost 4 bases and the J gene lost 7 bases, with 7 bases spanning the gap. The CDR3 sequence is 12 residues long. In DNA, the CDR3 is TGTGCCACCAGTGACCCCGCAAATGAGCAGTTCTTC. As protein: CATSDPANEQFF.

The chain is built from TRBV11-1 and TRBJ2-2; TRBD1 might be the D (5 bases). Trimming stripped 5 bases from V and 1 base from J, with 17 bases between. The germline V gene has CDR1 SGHAT and CDR2 FQDESV (reference sequence). CDR3 size: 17 residues. The CDR3: CASSDLKDTMNTGELFF. The CDR3 DNA sequence: TGTGCCAGCAGCGATCTCAAGGACACTATGAACACCGGGGAGCTGTTTTTT. The full variable domain, rest sourced from reference TRBV11-1 and TRBJ2-2, is EAEVAQSPRYKITEKSQAVAFWCDPISGHATLYWYRQILGQGPELLVQFQDESVVDDSQLPKDRFSAERLKGVDSTLKIQPAELGDSAMYLCASSDLKDTMNTGELFFGEGSRLTVL.

The V call is TRBV6-5, the J call TRBJ2-1; 7 nucleotides match TRBD1. CDR1 and CDR2 from the germline V gene are MNHEY and SVGAGI. There are 18 residues in the CDR3. V trimming: 4 bases; J trimming: 4 bases; junction bases outside the gene matches: 16. CDR3: CASSLGTARRSGYNEQFF. The CDR3 nucleotides are TGTGCCAGCAGTTTAGGGACAGCGCGGAGGTCCGGGTACAATGAGCAGTTCTTC.

The chain links TRBV24-1 to TRBJ2-2; D may match TRBD1 or TRBD2 (5 bases each). V was cut by 4 bases and J by 1 base, with 12 bases left in between. This CDR3 region has 16 residues. The germline CDR1 and CDR2 sequences are KGHDR and SFDVKD. For the CDR3, the DNA is TGTGCCACCAGTGACTGGGACCGATTGAACACCGGGGAGCTGTTTTTT. Amino acid sequence: CATSDWDRLNTGELFF.

This clonotype is labeled as medium-sized. The V call is TRBV7-8, the J call TRBJ2-2; 8 nucleotides match TRBD1. The germline V gene has CDR1 SGHVS and CDR2 FQNEAQ. This CDR3 is 14 amino acids long. Trimming took 1 base from V and 6 from J; bases not matched to a gene: 1. CDR3 sequence reads: CASSLETGAGELFF. The CDR3 region has the DNA TGTGCCAGCAGCTTAGAGACAGGGGCCGGGGAGCTGTTTTTT. Full variable domain (rest looked up from reference TRBV7-8 and TRBJ2-2): GAGVSQSPRYKVAKRGQDVALRCDPISGHVSLFWYQQALGQGPEFLTYFQNEAQLDKSGLPSDRFFAERPEGSVSTLKIQRTQQEDSAVYLCASSLETGAGELFFGEGSRLTVL.

There are a few counts of this clonotype. V gene TRBV20-1 combines with J gene TRBJ2-1; TRBD2 matches 7 bases. The CDR3 sequence is 12 residues long. The junction had 6 bases not matched to a gene; V was cut back by 5 bases and J by 8 bases. In germline, CDR1 is DFQATT, CDR2 SNEGSKA (reference sequence). CDR3 region: CSAETRGDEQFF. As DNA, the CDR3 is TGCAGTGCTGAAACTCGGGGGGATGAGCAGTTCTTC.

The rearrangement links TRBV3-1 to TRBJ2-7; TRBD1 matches 7 bases. V was clipped by 0 bases and J by 4 bases; unmatched bases: 18. From germline, CDR1 is LGHDT and CDR2 YNNKEL (reference sequence). The CDR3 totals 19 residues. The CDR3 nucleotides read TGTGCCAGCAGCCAAGATTCTCCTCCTCGACAGGGTCCCCCGTACGAGCAGTACTTC. It is translated as CASSQDSPPRQGPPYEQYF.

This rearrangement joins TRBV29-1 to TRBJ1-2; possibly TRBD1 for D (6 bases). From germline, CDR1 is SQVTM and CDR2 ANQGSEA. Trimming removed 4 bases at V and 5 bases at J, with 11 bases between. This CDR3 comprises 12 residues. This CDR3 is CSVVGGPYGYTF. The CDR3 nucleotides are TGCAGCGTTGTTGGGGGCCCATATGGCTACACCTTC.

The table lists this clonotype with a few counts. This chain connects TRBV3-1 to TRBJ2-6; D remains ambiguous. With 1 base removed from V and 2 bases from J, the gap between germline ends came to 6 bases. The CDR3 has 15 residues. Germline V gene data show CDR1 as LGHDT and CDR2 as YNNKEL (reference sequence). The CDR3 here is CASSQVSAGANVLTF. CDR3 coding DNA: TGTGCCAGCAGCCAAGTGAGCGCTGGGGCCAACGTCCTGACTTTC.

This clonotype was detected only a few times. The chain employs TRBV5-1 and TRBJ2-1; 8 nucleotides match TRBD1. Germline CDR1 is SGHRS and CDR2 is YFSETQ. CDR3 length: 16 residues. V lost 1 base to trimming and J lost 6 bases; unmatched junction nucleotides: 9. The CDR3 sequence: CASSLSGTGSGNEQFF. The CDR3, as DNA: TGCGCCAGCAGCTTGTCCGGGACAGGATCTGGCAATGAGCAGTTCTTC.

V and J are TRBV3-1 and TRBJ1-2; D may be TRBD1 (5 bases). The germline V gene has CDR1 LGHDT and CDR2 YNNKEL (reference sequence). Between the trimmed V and J ends, which lost 4 bases and 7 bases, there was a span of 19 bases. The CDR3 has 15 residues. CDR3 nucleotides: TGTGCCAGCAGCCGGTGGCAGGGCCAGTTTCGTGGCTACACCTTC. This translates into CASSRWQGQFRGYTF. The entire variable domain, with the rest obtained from reference TRBV3-1 and TRBJ1-2, is as follows: DTAVSQTPKYLVTQMGNDKSIKCEQNLGHDTMYWYKQDSKKFLKIMFSYNNKELIINETVPNRFSPKSPDKAHLNLHINSLELGDSAVYFCASSRWQGQFRGYTFGSGTRLTVV.

This clonotype appeared a few times. This rearrangement joins TRBV15 to TRBJ2-7; TRBD1 is a possible D gene (6 bases). CDR3 size: 13 residues. Per germline, CDR1 LNHNV and CDR2 YYDKDF (reference sequence). The V gene lost 3 bases and the J gene lost 5 bases, with 11 bases spanning the gap. This CDR3 reads CATSSRQVDEQYF. As DNA, the CDR3 is TGTGCCACCAGCAGTCGACAGGTAGACGAGCAGTACTTC.

The J gene is TRBJ2-3, the V gene TRBV6-4; D gene uncertain. In germline, CDR1 is MRHNA, CDR2 SNTAGT. Trimming pared 2 bases from V and 2 bases from J, leaving 8 bases between. The CDR3 runs to 14 residues. The CDR3 is CASSDGQDTDTQYF. As DNA, the CDR3 is TGTGCCAGCAGTGACGGGCAGGACACAGATACGCAGTATTTT.

The V call is TRBV5-1, the J call TRBJ1-6, with D unclear. This CDR3 comprises 17 residues. Per germline, CDR1 SGHRS and CDR2 YFSETQ. V dropped 0 bases and J dropped 0 bases, with 10 bases sitting between them. In DNA, the CDR3 is TGCGCCAGCAGCTTGGAACCAGTCAGCTCCTATAATTCACCCCTCCACTTT. Protein product: CASSLEPVSSYNSPLHF.

V gene TRBV7-9 combines with J gene TRBJ2-7; either TRBD1 or TRBD2 may supply D (6 bases each). The germline CDR1 and CDR2 sequences are SEHNR and FQNEAQ (reference sequence). V gave up 11 bases and J gave up 2 bases, with 16 bases separating them. The CDR3 sequence is 13 residues long. The CDR3 loop reads CAGTEGEAYEQYF. The CDR3 nucleotides read TGTGCCGGCACGGAGGGGGAGGCCTACGAGCAGTACTTC.

This clonotype was seen once. The genes are TRBV29-1 and TRBJ2-7, with TRBD1 matching over 8 bases. Looked up from germline, CDR1 is SQVTM and CDR2 is ANQGSEA. The length of the CDR3 is 14 residues. Trimming at V came to 4 bases and at J to 2 bases, leaving 7 bases not matched to a gene. CDR3 amino acids: CSVGHRDRPYEQYF. The CDR3 DNA sequence: TGCAGCGTTGGTCACAGGGACAGGCCCTACGAGCAGTACTTC.

This clonotype was found a few times. The CDR3 DNA sequence: TGCAGCGTTGAACCGGGACTAGCGATGTACAATGAGCAGTTCTTC. Protein: CSVEPGLAMYNEQFF. The rearrangement links TRBV29-1 to TRBJ2-1, with TRBD2 matching 10 bases. This CDR3 is 15 amino acids long. CDR1 and CDR2 from the germline V gene are SQVTM and ANQGSEA. J lost 4 bases, V lost 2 bases, and 5 bases had no gene match.

This clonotype has a handful of counts. The J gene is TRBJ1-2, the V gene TRBV12-3 or TRBV12-4; maybe TRBD1 (5 bases). V was cut by 3 bases and J by 4 bases, with 9 bases left in between. This CDR3 contains 13 residues. The CDR3 DNA sequence: TGTGCCAGCAGTTTGACAGATCTCTATGGCTACACCTTC. This translates into CASSLTDLYGYTF.

This chain uses TRBV11-2 with TRBJ1-2; D unresolved. CDR1 SGHAT and CDR2 FQNNGV come from the germline V gene. This CDR3 has 19 amino acids. V was trimmed by 0 bases and J by 0 bases, leaving 20 bases between them. CDR3 sequence (DNA): TGTGCCAGCAGCTTAGATGTCTGGGCAGCGGAGCGCTCTAACTATGGCTACACCTTC. Residues: CASSLDVWAAERSNYGYTF.

In its sample, this clonotype was seen once. The chain combines TRBV6-4 with TRBJ2-1; tentatively, D is TRBD1 (5 bases). The CDR3 spans 14 residues. Germline loops: CDR1 MRHNA, CDR2 SNTAGT. V was cut by 3 bases and J by 8 bases, with 14 bases left in between. The CDR3 nucleotides read TGTGCCAGCAGTGAAGGCCAGGGTGTAGATGAGCAGTTCTTC. This sequence encodes CASSEGQGVDEQFF.

V usage is TRBV2 and J usage is TRBJ1-2; D may be TRBD1 (5 bases). This CDR3 comprises 11 residues. V was clipped by 8 bases and J by 2 bases, with 6 bases between them. The germline V gene encodes CDR1 SNHLY and CDR2 FYNNEI. The CDR3 region is CASRDNYGYTF. The CDR3 region has the DNA TGTGCCAGCCGGGACAACTATGGCTACACCTTC.

This clonotype was counted a few times. The J gene is TRBJ2-3, the V gene TRBV29-1; 7 bases are a match to TRBD1. Germline V CDR1 and CDR2: SQVTM, ANQGSEA. The CDR3 sequence is 18 residues long. Trimming at V came to 4 bases and at J to 0 bases, leaving 16 bases not matched to a gene. CDR3 coding DNA: TGCAGCGTTGGGTCTCCCCTTTCTTGGGACAGTAGCACAGATACGCAGTATTTT. Protein product: CSVGSPLSWDSSTDTQYF.

This clonotype was observed a few times. DNA for the CDR3: TGTGCCAGCAGTTTAAACGGGCCCGAGGGAGCTTTCTTT. Translated: CASSLNGPEGAFF. The chain uses TRBV6-5 and TRBJ1-1; D call uncertain. This CDR3 contains 13 residues. Germline CDR1 reads MNHEY; CDR2 reads SVGAGI. Between the trimmed V and J ends, which lost 4 bases and 10 bases, there was a span of 16 bases.

This clonotype was seen more than once but under ten times. The rearrangement links TRBV7-9 to TRBJ2-3, with a possible D match to TRBD2 (5 bases). The CDR3 covers 16 residues. V was clipped by 5 bases and J by 2 bases, with 17 bases between them. CDR1 SEHNR and CDR2 FQNEAQ come from the germline V gene (reference sequence). The CDR3 loop is CASSPPTGVYTDTQYF. Written as DNA, the CDR3 is TGTGCCAGCAGCCCACCCACCGGGGTCTACACAGATACGCAGTATTTT.

The rearrangement joins TRBV6-5 to TRBJ1-5; the D gene is possibly TRBD1 (6 bases). Germline CDR1 reads MNHEY; CDR2 reads SVGAGI. CDR3 length equals 15 residues. V lost 2 bases, J lost 7 bases, and 15 bases lay in between. This CDR3 reads CASSYSRGGQQPQHF. DNA for the CDR3: TGTGCCAGCAGTTACAGCCGGGGGGGACAACAGCCCCAGCATTTT.

This clonotype occurred a few times. The chain employs TRBV5-4 and TRBJ2-7, with no clear D. V lost 4 bases and J 4 bases, leaving 12 bases between the germline ends. CDR1 is SGHNT, CDR2 YYREEE, per germline (reference sequence). The CDR3 consists of 13 residues. CDR3 coding DNA: TGTGCCAGCAGCAGCCCGCCGGCTTACGAGCAGTACTTC. Translation: CASSSPPAYEQYF.

This clonotype was counted a few times. This chain connects TRBV4-3 to TRBJ2-7; 11 nucleotides line up with TRBD1. The CDR3 has 17 amino acids. V lost 4 bases to trimming and J lost 2 bases; unmatched junction nucleotides: 10. The V gene's germline CDR1 is LGHNA and CDR2 YSLEER. The CDR3: CASSPTSEDRGPYEQYF. CDR3 DNA: TGCGCCAGCAGCCCCACCTCCGAGGACAGGGGGCCCTACGAGCAGTACTTC.

The chain carries TRBV7-8 and TRBJ2-2; the match to TRBD2 covers 9 bases. This CDR3 comprises 16 residues. Unmatched junction bases numbered 8, after V lost 2 bases and J lost 7 bases. CDR1 SGHVS and CDR2 FQNEAQ come from the germline V gene. CDR3 amino acids: CASSLIPGLAGGELFF. CDR3 DNA: TGTGCCAGCAGCTTAATACCGGGACTAGCTGGCGGGGAGCTGTTTTTT.

In this sample, this clonotype turned up a few times. This sequence joins TRBV28 and TRBJ2-5; unclear D gene. Germline-derived CDR1 and CDR2 are MDHEN and SYDVKM. The length of the CDR3 is 13 residues. Trimming took off 6 bases at V and 5 bases at J, with 13 bases between the two ends. The CDR3 DNA reads as TGTGCCAGCAGGAACCTTAGGACGGAGACCCAGTACTTC. It translates to CASRNLRTETQYF. Variable domain in full (rest from reference TRBV28 and TRBJ2-5): DVKVTQSSRYLVKRTGEKVFLECVQDMDHENMFWYRQDPGLGLRLIYFSYDVKMKEKGDIPEGYSVSREKKERFSLILESASTNQTSMYLCASRNLRTETQYFGPGTRLLVL.

The CDR3 nucleotides are TGTGCCAGCAGCTCCACCGGGGAGCTGTTTTTT. This gives the protein CASSSTGELFF. The chain is built from TRBV12-3 or TRBV12-4 and TRBJ2-2, with D unclear. This CDR3 region has 11 residues. Trimming cost V 6 bases and J 4 bases, with 3 bases left between them.

Only a few counts were recorded for this clonotype. The chain recombines TRBV20-1 with TRBJ2-7; D may correspond to TRBD1 or TRBD2 (5 bases each). Germline V lookup: CDR1 DFQATT, CDR2 SNEGSKA (reference sequence). The CDR3 runs to 13 residues. Trimming left V 4 bases short and J 4 bases short, with 14 bases between. CDR3 sequence reads: CSAIQRDPYEQYF. The CDR3 DNA reads TGCAGTGCTATACAACGGGACCCTTACGAGCAGTACTTC.

Only one count was recorded for this clonotype. The chain has TRBV5-6 and TRBJ2-7; the match to TRBD1 covers 7 bases. V shed 3 bases and J 6 bases; nucleotides not matched to a gene: 12. Looked up from germline, CDR1 is SGHDT and CDR2 is YYEEEE. The CDR3 has 15 amino acids. In nucleotides, the CDR3 is TGTGCCAGCAGCTCAGGGGGTAACCCCCCCTTCGAGCAGTACTTC. This translates into CASSSGGNPPFEQYF. Full variable domain (missing parts from reference TRBV5-6 and TRBJ2-7): DAGVTQSPTHLIKTRGQQVTLRCSPKSGHDTVSWYQQALGQGPQFIFQYYEEEERQRGNFPDRFSGHQFPNYSSELNVNALLLGDSALYLCASSSGGNPPFEQYFGPGTRLTVT.